This TCR beta chain was identified in a study of blood T cell repertoires in COVID-19. Study in general: There were acute and convalescent COVID-19 samples, and they came from the United States, Italy and Spain. T cells, B-cell-depleted T cells, or PBMCs provided the cDNA or gDNA that served as material.

Original processing notes: The assay estimated nucleated cells by amplifying reference gene primers. The protocol was immunoSEQ multiplex PCR, while the TCRdb copy is restricted to in-frame clones and leaves out a portion. V and J calls and clone size are those listed in that table; D and trimming were worked out from the DNA. Found here are under 300,000 clones, approximately 91% of them singletons; the top ten hold approximately 2%. V gave up 0 bases and J gave up 4 bases; unmatched junction bases: 0. In germline, CDR1 is MNHEY, CDR2 SVGEGT. The CDR3 consists of 14 residues. The clonotype originates from a woman aged 40 to 50 who had recovered from COVID-19. Sequenced: peripheral blood. The gene calls are TRBV6-2 or TRBV6-3 and TRBJ2-1; 7 bases are a match to TRBD1. CDR3 bases: TGTGCCAGCAGTTACTCGGGACAGTACAATGAGCAGTTCTTC. Translation: CASSYSGQYNEQFF.